The rows below give T cell receptor beta chains drawn from one sample of a study of blood T cell repertoires in COVID-19. The repertoire was sequenced with immunoSEQ multiplex PCR; TCRdb's copy has only in-frame clones and lacks some. The data show roughly 200,000 clones, with 70% to 90% seen just once and 1.2% held by the top ten. What was sequenced was PBMCs or T cells enriched from blood (not recorded which). These receptors all come from a man in his thirties or forties who had recovered from COVID-19. The CDR3 runs from the conserved cysteine through the conserved F or W. The D gene is left open where the match is weak.

v_gene	d_gene	j_gene	CDR3aa	CDR3nt
TRBV6-1	TRBD1	TRBJ1-5	CASSDGQGSNQPQHF	TGTGCCAGCAGTGATGGACAGGGAAGCAATCAGCCCCAGCATTTT
TRBV5-5	TRBD1	TRBJ1-4	CASSLLTGVEKLFF	TGTGCCAGCAGCCTTTTGACAGGGGTTGAAAAACTGTTTTTT
TRBV28	TRBD1	TRBJ1-5	CATKFWGRGSNQPQHF	TGTGCCACCAAATTCTGGGGCAGGGGGAGCAATCAGCCCCAGCATTTT
TRBV25-1	-	TRBJ2-5	CASSDRGHGETQYF	TGTGCCAGCAGTGACAGGGGCCATGGGGAGACCCAGTACTTC
TRBV5-1	TRBD1	TRBJ2-1	CASSLGHRDREDEQFF	TGCGCCAGCAGCCTGGGACACCGGGACAGGGAGGATGAGCAGTTCTTC
TRBV7-2	-	TRBJ1-1	CASSYPGQYEAFF	TGTGCCAGCAGCTACCCAGGACAGTATGAAGCTTTCTTT
TRBV7-2	TRBD2	TRBJ2-5	CASSLELAGSGGTQYF	TGTGCCAGCAGCTTAGAGCTAGCGGGATCCGGGGGGACCCAGTACTTC
TRBV5-1	TRBD2	TRBJ2-5	CASSLGLARQETQYF	TGCGCCAGCAGCTTGGGACTAGCGAGACAAGAGACCCAGTACTTC
TRBV4-1	-	TRBJ2-7	CASSQDGRSRSYEQYF	TGCGCCAGCAGCCAAGATGGGCGCAGTCGATCCTACGAGCAGTACTTC
TRBV7-9	TRBD1	TRBJ2-7	CASSSPGQVYEQYF	TGTGCCAGCAGCTCCCCGGGACAGGTCTACGAGCAGTACTTC
TRBV28	TRBD1	TRBJ1-2	CASRPNQMGQNYGYTF	TGTGCCAGCAGACCTAATCAGATGGGACAGAACTATGGCTACACCTTC
TRBV6-2/TRBV6-3	-	TRBJ1-2	CASSWIKQHYGYTF	TGTGCCAGCAGTTGGATCAAACAGCACTATGGCTACACCTTC
TRBV19	TRBD2	TRBJ2-5	CASRWGTSGEETQYF	TGTGCCAGCAGATGGGGGACTAGCGGGGAAGAGACCCAGTACTTC
TRBV10-3	-	TRBJ2-7	CAISDRAQGAYEQYF	TGTGCCATCAGTGATAGGGCGCAGGGTGCCTACGAGCAGTACTTC
TRBV29-1	-	TRBJ1-5	CSVEFGSWSNQPQHF	TGCAGCGTTGAATTCGGTTCATGGAGCAATCAGCCCCAGCATTTT
TRBV29-1	-	TRBJ2-5	CGTGRETQYF	TGCGGCACAGGGCGAGAGACCCAGTACTTC